A selection of T cell receptor beta chains follows, all from one sample in a study of blood T cell repertoires in COVID-19. Sequencing used immunoSEQ multiplex PCR; TCRdb keeps in-frame clones, though not all of them. Of 300,000 to 400,000 clones in the sample, roughly 90% were seen once. Sequenced sample: PBMCs or T cells enriched from blood (not recorded which). The source is a young woman who had been exposed to COVID-19. The CDR3 runs from the conserved cysteine through the conserved F or W. Fields, in order: V gene, clone size, D gene, J gene, CDR3 protein, CDR3 DNA. A D gene is named only where the DNA matches it firmly. The size field is filled for only some rows; it gives once, few, many or a size class.

v_call: TRBV10-3; clone_size: NA; d_call: TRBD1; j_call: TRBJ2-5; cdr3_aa: CAISRTGQETQYF; cdr3_nt: TGTGCCATCAGCCGGACAGGACAAGAGACCCAGTACTTC
v_call: TRBV6-5; clone_size: once; d_call: TRBD1; j_call: TRBJ1-1; cdr3_aa: CASIWTGQAFF; cdr3_nt: TGTGCCAGCATTTGGACAGGGCAAGCTTTCTTT
v_call: TRBV9; clone_size: NA; d_call: TRBD1; j_call: TRBJ2-1; cdr3_aa: CASSTGQGGVNEQFF; cdr3_nt: TGTGCCAGCAGCACCGGACAGGGTGGGGTCAATGAGCAGTTCTTC
v_call: TRBV19; clone_size: NA; d_call: TRBD1; j_call: TRBJ1-3; cdr3_aa: CASSTRSADRGAGNTIYF; cdr3_nt: TGTGCCAGTAGTACTCGATCAGCGGACAGGGGGGCTGGAAACACCATATATTTT
v_call: TRBV5-4; clone_size: NA; d_call: TRBD2; j_call: TRBJ2-1; cdr3_aa: CASRLSPLAANNEQFF; cdr3_nt: TGTGCCAGCAGGTTGTCCCCTCTAGCGGCGAACAATGAGCAGTTCTTC
v_call: TRBV19; clone_size: NA; d_call: NA; j_call: TRBJ1-5; cdr3_aa: CASSIQGFGQPQHF; cdr3_nt: TGTGCCAGTAGTATACAGGGTTTTGGTCAGCCCCAGCATTTT
v_call: TRBV6-5; clone_size: NA; d_call: NA; j_call: TRBJ2-3; cdr3_aa: CASTLGQGISDTQYF; cdr3_nt: TGTGCCAGCACCCTGGGGCAGGGGATATCCGATACGCAGTATTTT
v_call: TRBV4-2; clone_size: NA; d_call: TRBD2; j_call: TRBJ2-1; cdr3_aa: CASSPKGASGGAGHNEQFF; cdr3_nt: TGTGCCAGCAGCCCTAAGGGGGCTAGCGGGGGGGCCGGGCACAATGAGCAGTTCTTC
v_call: TRBV12-3/TRBV12-4; clone_size: NA; d_call: NA; j_call: TRBJ2-1; cdr3_aa: CASTIQVYNEQFF; cdr3_nt: TGTGCCAGCACCATACAGGTCTACAATGAGCAGTTCTTC
v_call: TRBV29-1; clone_size: NA; d_call: NA; j_call: TRBJ1-2; cdr3_aa: CSVAQTEFGGYTF; cdr3_nt: TGCAGCGTTGCCCAAACAGAGTTCGGAGGCTACACCTTC
v_call: TRBV3-1/TRBV3-2; clone_size: NA; d_call: NA; j_call: TRBJ1-3; cdr3_aa: CASSPLGLRGNTIYF; cdr3_nt: TGTGCCAGCAGCCCGCTGGGGCTCAGAGGAAACACCATATATTTT
v_call: TRBV7-2; clone_size: NA; d_call: NA; j_call: TRBJ1-2; cdr3_aa: CASSQMGSYTF; cdr3_nt: TGTGCCAGCAGCCAAATGGGGAGTTACACCTTC
v_call: TRBV5-6; clone_size: NA; d_call: NA; j_call: TRBJ1-5; cdr3_aa: CASSLGPGGYSNQPQHF; cdr3_nt: TGTGCCAGCAGCTTGGGGCCCGGGGGATATAGCAATCAGCCCCAGCATTTT
v_call: TRBV6-6; clone_size: NA; d_call: NA; j_call: TRBJ2-1; cdr3_aa: CASRPRTGSSYNEQFF; cdr3_nt: TGTGCCAGCAGACCGAGGACGGGAAGCTCCTACAATGAGCAGTTCTTC
v_call: TRBV19; clone_size: NA; d_call: TRBD1; j_call: TRBJ2-1; cdr3_aa: CASSITGGNLNEQFF; cdr3_nt: TGTGCCAGTAGTATCACAGGGGGCAATTTGAATGAGCAGTTCTTC
v_call: TRBV24-1; clone_size: NA; d_call: TRBD1; j_call: TRBJ2-2; cdr3_aa: CATSDAPGQGTTGELFF; cdr3_nt: TGTGCCACCAGTGATGCTCCGGGACAGGGGACTACCGGGGAGCTGTTTTTT
v_call: TRBV4-2; clone_size: once; d_call: TRBD1; j_call: TRBJ1-6; cdr3_aa: CASSQDGQVNSPLHF; cdr3_nt: TGTGCCAGCAGCCAAGATGGACAGGTTAATTCACCCCTCCACTTT
v_call: TRBV5-1; clone_size: NA; d_call: NA; j_call: TRBJ2-5; cdr3_aa: CASSFRVQETQYF; cdr3_nt: TGCGCCAGCAGCTTCAGGGTTCAAGAGACCCAGTACTTC
v_call: TRBV29-1; clone_size: NA; d_call: TRBD2; j_call: TRBJ2-7; cdr3_aa: CSVGLGRGAVKQYF; cdr3_nt: TGCAGCGTTGGTCTTGGGCGGGGGGCGGTCAAGCAGTACTTC
v_call: TRBV6-2/TRBV6-3; clone_size: NA; d_call: TRBD1; j_call: TRBJ2-7; cdr3_aa: CASSYSPGQGVYEQYF; cdr3_nt: TGTGCCAGCAGTTACTCGCCGGGACAGGGGGTCTACGAGCAGTACTTC
v_call: TRBV12-3/TRBV12-4; clone_size: NA; d_call: NA; j_call: TRBJ1-2; cdr3_aa: CASSLGAGDGYTF; cdr3_nt: TGTGCCAGCTCCCTTGGGGCAGGGGATGGCTACACCTTC
v_call: TRBV6-5; clone_size: few; d_call: NA; j_call: TRBJ1-2; cdr3_aa: CASRNAGAGYTF; cdr3_nt: TGTGCCAGCCGAAACGCAGGGGCCGGCTACACCTTC
v_call: TRBV23-1; clone_size: NA; d_call: NA; j_call: TRBJ1-5; cdr3_aa: CASSLPGPSNQPQHF; cdr3_nt: TGCGCCAGCAGTCTGCCGGGTCCCAGCAATCAGCCCCAGCATTTT
v_call: TRBV7-2; clone_size: NA; d_call: NA; j_call: TRBJ1-2; cdr3_aa: CASSKKPADNYGYTF; cdr3_nt: TGTGCCAGCAGCAAAAAACCTGCAGATAACTATGGCTACACCTTC
v_call: TRBV10-1; clone_size: NA; d_call: TRBD1; j_call: TRBJ2-1; cdr3_aa: CASSDRQGSDEQFF; cdr3_nt: TGCGCCAGCAGTGATAGACAGGGGAGCGATGAGCAGTTCTTC
v_call: TRBV4-1; clone_size: NA; d_call: NA; j_call: TRBJ2-1; cdr3_aa: CASSQGENEQFF; cdr3_nt: TGCGCCAGCAGCCAAGGAGAAAATGAGCAGTTCTTC
v_call: TRBV7-8; clone_size: NA; d_call: NA; j_call: TRBJ2-4; cdr3_aa: CASSLGAGTRAKNIQYF; cdr3_nt: TGTGCCAGCAGCTTAGGCGCGGGGACCCGAGCCAAAAACATTCAGTACTTC
v_call: TRBV4-1; clone_size: NA; d_call: NA; j_call: TRBJ2-3; cdr3_aa: CASSYRQTTDTQYF; cdr3_nt: TGCGCCAGCAGCTATCGACAGACCACAGATACGCAGTATTTT
v_call: TRBV30; clone_size: NA; d_call: NA; j_call: TRBJ1-3; cdr3_aa: CAWSGGAGLFSGNTIYF; cdr3_nt: TGTGCCTGGAGTGGCGGGGCAGGACTATTCTCTGGAAACACCATATATTTT
v_call: TRBV30; clone_size: NA; d_call: NA; j_call: TRBJ2-7; cdr3_aa: CAWSLAGREQYF; cdr3_nt: TGTGCCTGGAGTCTGGCAGGGCGGGAGCAGTACTTC
v_call: TRBV7-9; clone_size: NA; d_call: TRBD2; j_call: TRBJ2-1; cdr3_aa: CASSLGSGGAFNEQFF; cdr3_nt: TGTGCCAGCAGCTTAGGGAGCGGGGGGGCGTTCAATGAGCAGTTCTTC
v_call: TRBV19; clone_size: NA; d_call: NA; j_call: TRBJ1-1; cdr3_aa: CASSIMAGAGNTEAFF; cdr3_nt: TGTGCCAGTAGTATCATGGCAGGGGCGGGGAACACTGAAGCTTTCTTT
v_call: TRBV10-3; clone_size: few; d_call: TRBD2; j_call: TRBJ2-5; cdr3_aa: CAISEFRGLAEQETQYF; cdr3_nt: TGTGCCATCAGTGAGTTCCGCGGACTAGCGGAACAAGAGACCCAGTACTTC
v_call: TRBV7-9; clone_size: once; d_call: NA; j_call: TRBJ2-5; cdr3_aa: CASSLTGWQETQYF; cdr3_nt: TGTGCCAGCAGCTTGACTGGTTGGCAAGAGACCCAGTACTTC
v_call: TRBV7-9; clone_size: NA; d_call: TRBD1; j_call: TRBJ1-4; cdr3_aa: CASSPGQGAGNEKLFF; cdr3_nt: TGTGCCAGCAGCCCCGGACAGGGGGCGGGTAATGAAAAACTGTTTTTT
v_call: TRBV5-4; clone_size: NA; d_call: NA; j_call: TRBJ1-2; cdr3_aa: CASSLGGVVYYGYTF; cdr3_nt: TGTGCCAGCAGCTTGGGGGGGGTAGTCTACTATGGCTACACCTTC
v_call: TRBV29-1; clone_size: NA; d_call: TRBD1; j_call: TRBJ1-1; cdr3_aa: CSGGTGGSIATEAFF; cdr3_nt: TGCAGCGGTGGGACAGGGGGCTCAATAGCGACTGAAGCTTTCTTT
v_call: TRBV6-5; clone_size: NA; d_call: TRBD1; j_call: TRBJ1-5; cdr3_aa: CASRGQRSNQPQHF; cdr3_nt: TGTGCCAGCAGGGGACAGCGGAGCAATCAGCCCCAGCATTTT
v_call: TRBV5-4; clone_size: once; d_call: TRBD1; j_call: TRBJ1-4; cdr3_aa: CASSPFPLGGQGFEKLFF; cdr3_nt: TGTGCCAGCAGCCCTTTTCCCCTGGGAGGACAGGGCTTTGAAAAACTGTTTTTT
v_call: TRBV5-1; clone_size: NA; d_call: TRBD1; j_call: TRBJ1-2; cdr3_aa: CASSTGQGYGYTF; cdr3_nt: TGCGCCAGCAGCACCGGACAGGGATATGGCTACACCTTC
v_call: TRBV19; clone_size: NA; d_call: NA; j_call: TRBJ1-3; cdr3_aa: CASSIRRDTGNTIYF; cdr3_nt: TGTGCCAGTAGTATAAGGCGAGACACTGGAAACACCATATATTTT
v_call: TRBV5-6; clone_size: NA; d_call: NA; j_call: TRBJ1-5; cdr3_aa: CASSLGASTADQPQHF; cdr3_nt: TGTGCCAGCAGCTTAGGGGCCTCGACGGCCGATCAGCCCCAGCATTTT
v_call: TRBV19; clone_size: NA; d_call: TRBD1; j_call: TRBJ1-5; cdr3_aa: CASSQGARQPQHF; cdr3_nt: TGTGCCAGTAGTCAGGGGGCGCGGCAGCCCCAGCATTTT
v_call: TRBV5-1; clone_size: NA; d_call: TRBD1; j_call: TRBJ2-7; cdr3_aa: CARTGTVPYEQYF; cdr3_nt: TGCGCCAGGACCGGGACAGTGCCCTACGAGCAGTACTTC
v_call: TRBV19; clone_size: NA; d_call: TRBD1; j_call: TRBJ2-7; cdr3_aa: CASSPGQGTYEQYF; cdr3_nt: TGTGCCAGTAGCCCGGGACAGGGGACCTACGAGCAGTACTTC
v_call: TRBV3-1/TRBV3-2; clone_size: NA; d_call: NA; j_call: TRBJ1-2; cdr3_aa: CASSQDWGGLRYGYTF; cdr3_nt: TGTGCCAGCAGCCAAGATTGGGGGGGCTTGAGATATGGCTACACCTTC
v_call: TRBV2; clone_size: NA; d_call: NA; j_call: TRBJ1-3; cdr3_aa: CASRGGRLSGNTIYF; cdr3_nt: TGTGCCAGCAGAGGCGGAAGACTCTCTGGAAACACCATATATTTT
v_call: TRBV2; clone_size: NA; d_call: NA; j_call: TRBJ2-5; cdr3_aa: CASSSLGQGYETQYF; cdr3_nt: TGTGCCAGCAGCTCCCTAGGGCAGGGGTATGAGACCCAGTACTTC
v_call: TRBV4-1; clone_size: NA; d_call: TRBD1; j_call: TRBJ1-1; cdr3_aa: CASSQEGTGHNVGDTEAFF; cdr3_nt: TGCGCCAGCAGCCAAGAAGGGACAGGCCACAACGTGGGGGACACTGAAGCTTTCTTT
v_call: TRBV6-5; clone_size: NA; d_call: TRBD1; j_call: TRBJ1-2; cdr3_aa: CAIRQGRGRSYGYTF; cdr3_nt: TGTGCCATAAGACAGGGGCGAGGGAGAAGCTATGGCTACACCTTC